This TCR beta chain was captured in a study of regulatory T cells in long-lasting Graves disease. Findings and limits, study-wide: The sample size was small, and this may have reduced accuracy. Persistent disease preferred TRBV28, TRBJ1-2 and TRBJ2-5; new disease, TRBV20-1 and TRBJ2-1.

Noted time point: persistent/refractory GD, antithyroid drugs over 5 years with positive TRAb. The authors made the TCR library using RNA they extracted from PBMCs. This clonotype was recorded many times. Antigen unknown. V lost 4 bases, J lost 0 bases, and 3 bases stayed unmatched. Germline V gene lookup returns CDR1 MDHEN and CDR2 SYDVKM. The CDR3 contains 14 residues. The TCR beta library used iRepertoire HTBI primers with Arm-PCR amplification of CDR3. TCRdb recomputed calls from the multiplex PCR reads with MiXCR, one row per CDR3 protein. This table has hundreds of thousands of distinct CDR3 sequences, around a fifth appearing once.

The source was peripheral blood mononuclear cells (PBMCs), collected when the disease was refractory, from a patient treated with antithyroid drugs. This chain links TRBV28 with TRBJ2-7, with 7 bases that match TRBD2. This clonotype was sampled from a female donor with Graves disease. The DNA of the CDR3 is TGTGCCAGCAGTTCCACTAGCGTCTCCTACGAGCAGTACTTC. This encodes CASSSTSVSYEQYF.